This T cell receptor (beta chain) stems from a study of T cells after yellow fever vaccination. Overall study context: It was SMART-Seq v4 Ultra Low Input that prepared the fractions with low cell numbers.

Per germline, CDR1 SGHRS and CDR2 YFSETQ. The CDR3 loop spans 14 amino acids. The ends lost 9 bases at V and 5 bases at J; junction bases unmatched: 12. TCRdb recomputed calls from the 5' RACE reads with MiXCR, one row per CDR3 protein. In the table there are about 350,000 distinct CDR3 sequences, roughly 8.3% of which are singletons. The TCR sequence derives from a man aged 18-30 years who received the YFV17D yellow fever vaccine. The sequencing used PBMCs, collected around 45 days after the first yellow fever vaccination. The chain employs TRBV5-1 and TRBJ2-5, with 8 bases fitting TRBD2. The CDR3 loop reads CATRDGGAEETQYF. The CDR3 DNA reads TGCGCCACCCGCGACGGGGGGGCCGAGGAGACCCAGTACTTC.